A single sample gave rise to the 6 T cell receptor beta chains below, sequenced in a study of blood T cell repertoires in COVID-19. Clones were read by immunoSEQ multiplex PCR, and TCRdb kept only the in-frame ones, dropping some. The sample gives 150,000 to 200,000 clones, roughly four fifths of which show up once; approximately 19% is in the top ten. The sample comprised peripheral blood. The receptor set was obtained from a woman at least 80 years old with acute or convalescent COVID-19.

The CDR3 is CASSQDPGRYQETQYF. The CDR3 nucleotides are TGCGCCAGCAGCCAAGATCCGGGTAGATATCAAGAGACCCAGTACTTC. The chain combines TRBV4-1 with TRBJ2-5, with unresolved D. This CDR3 region has 16 residues. V dropped 0 bases and J dropped 2 bases, with 13 bases sitting between them. CDR1 and CDR2 from the germline V gene are MGHRA and YSYEKL.

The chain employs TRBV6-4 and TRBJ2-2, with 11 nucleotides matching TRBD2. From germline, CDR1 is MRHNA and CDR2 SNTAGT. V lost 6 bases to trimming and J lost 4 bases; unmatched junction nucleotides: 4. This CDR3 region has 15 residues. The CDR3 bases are TGTGCCAGCAGCCGACTAGCGGGAAGCACCGGGGAGCTGTTTTTT. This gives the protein CASSRLAGSTGELFF.

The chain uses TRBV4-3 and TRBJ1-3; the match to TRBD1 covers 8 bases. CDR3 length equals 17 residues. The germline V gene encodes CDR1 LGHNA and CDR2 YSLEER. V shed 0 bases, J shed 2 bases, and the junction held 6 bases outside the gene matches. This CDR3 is CASSQDVDRETGNTIYF. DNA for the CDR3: TGCGCCAGCAGCCAAGATGTGGACAGGGAGACTGGAAACACCATATATTTT.

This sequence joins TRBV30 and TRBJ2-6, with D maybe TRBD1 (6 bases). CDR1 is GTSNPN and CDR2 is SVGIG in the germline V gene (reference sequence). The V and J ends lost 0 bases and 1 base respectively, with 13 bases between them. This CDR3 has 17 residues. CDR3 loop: CAWSVLQGGSGANVLTF. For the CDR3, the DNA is TGTGCCTGGAGTGTTCTACAGGGTGGGTCTGGGGCCAACGTCCTGACTTTC.

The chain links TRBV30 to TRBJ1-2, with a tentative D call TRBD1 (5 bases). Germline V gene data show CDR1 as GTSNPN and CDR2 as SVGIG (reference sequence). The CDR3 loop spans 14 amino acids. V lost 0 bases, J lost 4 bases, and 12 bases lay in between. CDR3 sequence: CAWSVPGGIYGYTF. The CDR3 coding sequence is TGTGCCTGGAGTGTACCTGGGGGGATCTATGGCTACACCTTC.

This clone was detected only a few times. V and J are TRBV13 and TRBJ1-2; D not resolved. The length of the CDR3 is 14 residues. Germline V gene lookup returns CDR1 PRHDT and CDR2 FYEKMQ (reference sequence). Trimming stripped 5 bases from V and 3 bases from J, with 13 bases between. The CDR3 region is CASSHRGADYGYTF. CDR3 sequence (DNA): TGTGCCAGCAGCCACCGCGGAGCGGACTATGGCTACACCTTC. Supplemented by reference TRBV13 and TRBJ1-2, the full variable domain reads AAGVIQSPRHLIKEKRETATLKCYPIPRHDTVYWYQQGPGQDPQFLISFYEKMQSDKGSIPDRFSAQQFSDYHSELNMSSLELGDSALYFCASSHRGADYGYTFGSGTRLTVV.